This TCR beta chain was found in a study of T cell responses to AZD1222 COVID-19 vaccine. Worth noting for this clone: Its antigen is not known.

Study-wide findings and caveats: CD4 TCRs covered the whole spike, strongest at regions 160-218 and 743-854. Seropositive status at baseline applied to only a handful of AZD1222 recipients.

The repertoire was sequenced with immunoSEQ multiplex PCR; TCRdb's copy has only in-frame clones and lacks some. The sample lists tens of thousands of clones, about 91% seen once, with 9% to 9.5% in the top ten. Second doses were pooled across both intervals (about 4 or about 12 weeks). The clonotype comes from an adult who received the AZD1222 COVID-19 vaccine. The sample consisted of peripheral blood, taken 28 days after the second AZD1222 dose.

The CDR3 sequence is CSASELAGGQFF. The CDR3, as DNA: TGCAGTGCTAGTGAGCTGGCGGGGGGACAGTTCTTC. This rearrangement joins TRBV20-1 to TRBJ2-1, with 8 bases lining up with TRBD2. There are 12 residues in the CDR3. CDR1 is DFQATT, CDR2 SNEGSKA, per germline (reference sequence). V lost 3 bases, J lost 13 bases, and 8 bases stayed unmatched.